These 21 T cell receptor beta chains were sequenced from one sample in a study of T-cell reconstitution after alpha-beta-depleted transplantation in children. Library preparation (for TCRbeta) was performed with unique molecular identifiers. TCRdb reanalysed the PCR reads using MiXCR and keeps one entry per CDR3 protein. The sample records about 500,000 distinct CDR3 sequences, around a third being singletons. Material: PBMCs from the stem cell graft donor, obtained from the stem cell graft. Source of these receptors: a human donor who donated a stem cell graft to a child with aplastic anemia.

The rearrangement uses TRBV20-1 and TRBJ2-5; D not resolved. Trimming took off 4 bases at V and 1 base at J, with 10 bases between the two ends. CDR3 size: 13 residues. Germline V gene data show CDR1 as DFQATT and CDR2 as SNEGSKA (reference sequence). CDR3 residues: CSATLTVQETQYF. Here the CDR3 DNA reads TGCAGTGCTACTCTGACGGTCCAAGAGACCCAGTACTTC.

This clonotype has a handful of counts. The chain joins TRBV6-1 to TRBJ1-2; 7 nucleotides agree with TRBD1. This CDR3 contains 14 residues. From germline, CDR1 is MNHNS and CDR2 SASEGT. Trimming cost V 8 bases and J 2 bases; bases outside gene matches: 8. CDR3 coding DNA: TGTGCCAGCTACAACAGGGGCTTAAACTATGGCTACACCTTC. This codes for CASYNRGLNYGYTF.

The rearrangement joins TRBV6-2 or TRBV6-3 to TRBJ2-4; unclear D gene. V was pared by 5 bases and J by 0 bases, with 14 bases between. The V gene's germline CDR1 is MNHEY and CDR2 SVGEGT. The CDR3 totals 16 residues. As DNA, the CDR3 is TGTGCCAGCAGTCAGCATGAGTTTGCAGCCAAAAACATTCAGTACTTC. Translation gives CASSQHEFAAKNIQYF.

The chain links TRBV7-2 to TRBJ2-5; 7 bases align to TRBD2. CDR3 length equals 14 residues. Trimming cost V 2 bases and J 5 bases; bases outside gene matches: 5. Germline CDR1 reads SGHTA; CDR2 reads FQGNSA. For the CDR3, the DNA is TGTGCCAGCAGCTTAAGCGGGATCGTGGAGACCCAGTACTTC. Translated: CASSLSGIVETQYF.

This clonotype came up once. The chain carries TRBV19 and TRBJ1-2; tentative D call: TRBD1 (5 bases). Per germline, CDR1 LNHDA and CDR2 SQIVND (reference sequence). CDR3 length: 14 amino acids. V was pared by 2 bases and J by 3 bases, with 10 bases between. CDR3 sequence reads: CASSITDTYYGYTF. The CDR3 DNA follows: TGTGCCAGTAGTATAACGGACACCTACTATGGCTACACCTTC.

The chain couples TRBV7-9 to TRBJ1-1; a possible D gene is TRBD1 (6 bases). CDR1 is SEHNR and CDR2 is FQNEAQ in the germline V gene (reference sequence). Trimming removed 2 bases at V and 8 bases at J, with 15 bases between. The CDR3 is made up of 14 amino acids. The CDR3 loop reads CASSLFRGGGEAFF. The CDR3, as DNA: TGTGCCAGCAGCTTATTCCGGGGAGGGGGGGAAGCTTTCTTT.

J is TRBJ2-3 and V is TRBV20-1; weak D call: TRBD2 (5 bases). V was pared by 0 bases and J by 2 bases, with 12 bases between. This CDR3 is built from 15 residues. Germline CDR1 reads DFQATT; CDR2 reads SNEGSKA (reference sequence). CDR3 amino acids: CSAREARGLTDTQYF. As DNA, the CDR3 is TGCAGTGCTAGAGAGGCGAGAGGGCTCACAGATACGCAGTATTTT.

The chain combines TRBV20-1 with TRBJ2-4, with D possibly matching TRBD1 (6 bases). This CDR3 is 15 amino acids long. CDR1 and CDR2 (germline): DFQATT, SNEGSKA (reference sequence). Trimming stripped 2 bases from V and 8 bases from J, with 19 bases between. Written as DNA, the CDR3 is TGCAGTGCTAGAAACTCCAACAGGGCCCTAGACATTCAGTACTTC. Its translation: CSARNSNRALDIQYF.

This clonotype was picked up a small number of times. CDR3 nucleotides: TGTGCCAGCAGCTCGGGCTATTTAGAGGCTGAAGCTTTCTTT. It encodes CASSSGYLEAEAFF. The chain has TRBV7-2 and TRBJ1-1; D remains ambiguous. The length of the CDR3 is 14 residues. Germline values: CDR1 SGHTA, CDR2 FQGNSA. V lost 4 bases, J lost 6 bases, and 15 bases lay in between.

The genes are TRBV11-3 and TRBJ2-7, with 9 nucleotides matching TRBD1. The ends lost 0 bases at V and 2 bases at J; junction bases unmatched: 5. Germline-derived CDR1 and CDR2 are SGHNT and YENEEA. The CDR3 is 16 amino acids. The CDR3 sequence is CASSLDFGTGTYEQYV. The CDR3 DNA follows: TGTGCCAGCAGCTTAGATTTTGGGACAGGGACCTACGAGCAGTACGTC.

In its sample, this clonotype was seen a few times. This chain connects TRBV7-2 to TRBJ1-3; unclear D gene. CDR3 length equals 15 residues. CDR1 and CDR2 from the germline V gene are SGHTA and FQGNSA. V lost 5 bases, J lost 0 bases, and 11 bases lay in between. The CDR3 here is CASSANRVSGNTIYF. As DNA, the CDR3 is TGTGCCAGCAGCGCGAACCGGGTCTCTGGAAACACCATATATTTT.

The genes are TRBV20-1 and TRBJ2-3, with TRBD2 identical over 8 bases. V lost 6 bases, J lost 5 bases, and 10 bases stayed unmatched. Germline V gene lookup returns CDR1 DFQATT and CDR2 SNEGSKA (reference sequence). CDR3 length: 14 residues. CDR3: CSAAPGLGKDTQYF. The DNA for the CDR3 is TGCAGTGCAGCTCCGGGACTAGGAAAAGATACGCAGTATTTT.

The chain carries TRBV5-5 and TRBJ2-2; D not resolved. Germline-derived CDR1 and CDR2 are SGHKS and YYEKEE (reference sequence). V was trimmed by 1 base and J by 1 base, leaving 8 bases between them. The CDR3 sequence is 15 residues long. Here the CDR3 DNA reads TGTGCCAGCAGCTTGTCGGGTTGGAACACCGGGGAGCTGTTTTTT. This gives the protein CASSLSGWNTGELFF.

This chain joins TRBV6-2 or TRBV6-3 and TRBJ2-1; D gene ambiguous. This CDR3 is built from 16 residues. Per the germline V gene, CDR1 is MNHEY and CDR2 is SVGEGT. Trimming removed 5 bases at V and 4 bases at J, with 18 bases between. CDR3 nucleotides: TGTGCCAGCAGTACCCTTGCGCCAGGAGAATACAATGAGCAGTTCTTC. Translation: CASSTLAPGEYNEQFF.

This clonotype was counted at least ten times. The chain combines TRBV6-1 with TRBJ2-1; 10 bases fit TRBD2. The CDR3 totals 15 residues. From germline, CDR1 is MNHNS and CDR2 SASEGT. With V trimmed by 5 bases and J by 3 bases, 4 bases remained unmatched. CDR3 region: CASSRTSGLYNEQFF. For the CDR3, the DNA is TGTGCCAGCAGTCGGACTAGCGGCCTCTACAATGAGCAGTTCTTC.

This clonotype occurred a few times. This chain's CDR3 is CASSSPGLAGPVPASYNEQFF. The CDR3 nucleotides read TGTGCCAGCAGCTCACCGGGACTAGCGGGACCAGTCCCCGCCTCCTACAATGAGCAGTTCTTC. The V gene is TRBV7-2, the J gene TRBJ2-1; TRBD2 matches 13 bases. CDR3 length: 21 amino acids. In germline, CDR1 is SGHTA, CDR2 FQGNSA. The ends lost 4 bases at V and 0 bases at J; junction bases unmatched: 15.

The V and J genes are TRBV18 and TRBJ2-5; D remains ambiguous. CDR3 length: 13 residues. V gave up 2 bases and J gave up 1 base, with 5 bases separating them. Germline V gene data show CDR1 as KGHSH and CDR2 as LQKENI. This CDR3 reads CASSPVSQETQYF. The DNA of the CDR3 is TGTGCCAGCTCACCAGTTTCCCAAGAGACCCAGTACTTC.

This clonotype was seen ten or more times. J is TRBJ1-2 and V is TRBV7-2; D unclear. V lost 5 bases, J lost 8 bases, and 15 bases lay in between. This CDR3 contains 13 residues. Germline loops: CDR1 SGHTA, CDR2 FQGNSA. CDR3 sequence reads: CASSQMGSQGYTF. The CDR3 coding sequence is TGTGCCAGCAGCCAGATGGGGTCGCAGGGCTACACCTTC.

V and J are TRBV29-1 and TRBJ1-5; no definite D call. The CDR3 is 12 amino acids. Germline V CDR1 and CDR2: SQVTM, ANQGSEA. V gave up 4 bases and J gave up 6 bases, with 10 bases separating them. The CDR3 spells CSVGSVGQPQHF. CDR3 nucleotides: TGCAGCGTTGGGTCCGTTGGTCAGCCCCAGCATTTT.

This clonotype has just a few counts. The chain uses TRBV12-3 or TRBV12-4 and TRBJ2-7; D may match TRBD1 or TRBD2 (5 bases each). CDR3 length equals 14 residues. V was pared by 5 bases and J by 0 bases, with 11 bases between. The CDR3 loop reads CASSQGPLSYEQYV. CDR3 bases: TGTGCCAGCAGTCAGGGACCCCTCTCCTACGAGCAGTACGTC.

This clonotype was counted between two and nine times. The rearrangement links TRBV20-1 to TRBJ1-2, with D perhaps matching TRBD1 (6 bases). This CDR3 region has 12 residues. V shed 6 bases and J shed 4 bases, with 12 bases lying between them. Germline CDR1 reads DFQATT; CDR2 reads SNEGSKA (reference sequence). CDR3 DNA sequence: TGCAGTGCCCGCGGACAGACCTATGGCTACACCTTC. This gives the protein CSARGQTYGYTF.